This TCR beta chain was sequenced during a study of T cell responses to AZD1222 COVID-19 vaccine. Germline V CDR1 and CDR2: SGHDN, FVKESK. V dropped 1 base and J dropped 1 base, with 17 bases sitting between them. The CDR3 runs 17 residues. Sequenced by immunoSEQ multiplex PCR; TCRdb stores in-frame clones only, minus some. The sample lists roughly 97,000 clones, around 89% occurring once. The genes are TRBV14 and TRBJ2-7, with a tentative D call TRBD1 (5 bases). The clonotype was recovered from an adult in good health. The material sequenced was peripheral blood, taken on day 0 of AZD1222 vaccination. The DNA of the CDR3 is TGTGCCAGCAGCCAAGTAAGATTCGCCAGGGCTTCCTACGAGCAGTACTTC. It is translated as CASSQVRFARASYEQYF.